This T cell receptor beta chain comes out of a study of blood T cell repertoires in COVID-19. Method: immunoSEQ multiplex PCR; TCRdb's copy keeps in-frame clones and lacks some. Among 9,900 or so clones listed, 85% to 90% were seen once. V was trimmed by 4 bases and J by 2 bases, leaving 24 bases between them. This CDR3 has 18 amino acids. Germline CDR1 LGHNA, CDR2 YNFKEQ. This chain joins TRBV4-2 and TRBJ2-7; tentatively, D is TRBD1 (6 bases). What was sequenced was peripheral blood. This clonotype originated in a human donor in a cohort sampled during active COVID-19. CDR3 in DNA: TGTGCCAGCAGCCCCATAATCGGGGACACCAGACTGACCTACGAGCAGTACTTC. It translates to CASSPIIGDTRLTYEQYF.